This T cell receptor (beta chain) is drawn from a study of OX40 agonist ivuxolimab in advanced cancers. For the study at large: Ivuxolimab is an agonistic anti-OX40 (CD134) antibody, and patients were treated with it. In this trial design, patients received ivuxolimab intravenously at 0.01 to 10 mg/kg every 2 weeks.

This clone was found a few times. Its specificity is unknown. V was clipped by 1 base and J by 2 bases, with 6 bases between them. Germline-derived CDR1 and CDR2 are SGHAT and FQNNGV. The CDR3 runs to 14 residues. Study-level results: In the 0.1 to 3.0 mg/kg range, CD4+ and CD8+ blood T cells had expanded clonally by week 6.

TCRdb's copy holds only in-frame clones and misses some; the assay was immunoSEQ multiplex PCR. Among around 65,000 clones, approximately 91% were seen once, and the ten largest hold 0.25% to 0.35%. The starting material was CD4+ or CD8+ T cells sorted from blood, obtained in a trial of the OX40 agonist ivuxolimab. This TCR was sampled from an adult with an advanced solid tumor such as melanoma, head and neck, liver or kidney cancer. This chain joins TRBV11-2 and TRBJ1-3; perhaps TRBD1 as D (5 bases). The CDR3 region is CASSLGDAGNTIYF. CDR3 sequence (DNA): TGTGCCAGCAGCTTAGGGGACGCTGGAAACACCATATATTTT.